The rows below give T cell receptor beta chains drawn from one sample of a study of CD8 T cells in Susac syndrome. One entry per CDR3 protein, called by TCRdb with MiXCR from the immunoSEQ multiplex PCR reads. The sample holds more than 120,000 distinct CDR3 sequences, approximately 94% seen once. The sequenced sample consisted of CD4+ T cells from PBMCs. The source of these receptors is a human donor in good health. CDR3s include the opening cysteine and the closing phenylalanine or tryptophan.

>TRBJ1-2|TRBV19
CASSIGTGYGYTF
>TRBJ2-1|TRBV7-9
CASSLDSSSYNEQFF
>TRBJ2-3|TRBV7-2
CASSLGDYDTQYF
>TRBJ2-7|TRBV18
CASSPKTGGHEQYF
>TRBJ2-7|TRBV5-6
CASSVSEAYEQYF
>TRBJ1-1|TRBV3-1
CASSQDGWEGTEAFF
>TRBJ2-3|TRBV30
CACIQGLAGSQYF
>TRBJ2-1|TRBV7-9
CASSLVAPSYNEQFF
>TRBJ2-3|TRBV6-1
CASSERPSTDTQYF
>TRBJ1-5|TRBV19
CASSMPSATSRPQHF
>TRBJ1-2|TRBV12-3/TRBV12-4
CASSLARSYGYTF
>TRBJ1-5|TRBV28
CASREGGVNNQPQHF
>TRBJ2-5|TRBV7-8
CASSSRGETQYF
>TRBJ1-2|TRBV7-9
CASSLRDREYGYTF
>TRBJ2-3|TRBV7-3
CASSLLVAGGTDTQYF
>TRBJ2-1|TRBV3-1
CASSQDDPIDEQFF
>TRBJ2-7|TRBV27
CASSLGMTSYEQYF
>TRBJ1-2|TRBV6-6
CASRGEGYGYTF
>TRBJ2-7|TRBV12-3/TRBV12-4
CASSPIADSYEQYF
>TRBJ2-7|TRBV20-1
CSGLAGGSYEQYF
>TRBJ2-7|TRBV12-3/TRBV12-4
CASSPLPLFTGEQYF
>TRBJ2-5|TRBV29-1
CSSLGDQETQYF
>TRBJ1-4|TRBV18
CASSPMAATNEKLFF
>TRBJ2-3|TRBV13
CASSFAGRLGGKTDTQYF
>TRBJ1-5|TRBV30
CAWSRDSTNQPQHF
>TRBJ2-3|TRBV9
CASSVEASGGQYF
>TRBJ1-1|TRBV2
CASSAQGLGTEAFF
>TRBJ2-7|TRBV30
CAWIPTGQGNEQHF
>TRBJ1-5|TRBV3-1
CASSQDRRQPQHF